Included here is one TCR beta chain sequence, with context. This CDR3 contains 14 residues. The germline gives CDR1 DFQATT, CDR2 SNEGSKA (reference sequence). The ends were cut back, 0 bases at V and 8 bases at J, with 14 bases in the middle. This entry belongs to a study of blood T cells in healthy people across ages. The authors extracted at least 5 micrograms of total RNA per sample. Together with a sample-barcoded 5' primer, a J-beta primer mix was included in a second PCR lasting about 6 to 11 cycles. With 12 random nucleotides, a template-switch adaptor tagged each individual cDNA molecule. Each CDR3 protein gets one entry after TCRdb re-called the 5' RACE reads with MiXCR. This sample has 760,000 or so distinct CDR3 sequences, with more than 20% found just once. These data also formed part of another study, on T cells of mothers and their children.

V and J are TRBV20-1 and TRBJ2-1; D gene uncertain. The receptor's source is a boy between 5 and 17 years old in good health. The sample taken for sequencing was blood. CDR3 DNA sequence: TGCAGTGCTAGAGAACCGTTGACGCTCCATGAGCAGTTCTTC. It specifies CSAREPLTLHEQFF.